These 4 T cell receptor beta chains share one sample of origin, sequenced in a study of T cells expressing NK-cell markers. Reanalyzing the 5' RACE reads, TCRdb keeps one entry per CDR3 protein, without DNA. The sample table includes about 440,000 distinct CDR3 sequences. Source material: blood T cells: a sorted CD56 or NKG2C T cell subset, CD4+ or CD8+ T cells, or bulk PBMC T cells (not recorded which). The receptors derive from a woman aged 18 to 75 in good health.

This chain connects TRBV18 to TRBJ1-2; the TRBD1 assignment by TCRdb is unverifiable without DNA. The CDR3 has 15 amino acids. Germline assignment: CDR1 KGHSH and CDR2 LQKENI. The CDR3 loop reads CASSRWGRTEYGYTF.

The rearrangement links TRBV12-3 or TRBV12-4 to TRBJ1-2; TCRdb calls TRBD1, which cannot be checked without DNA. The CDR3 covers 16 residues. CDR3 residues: CASRPDWTGYNYGYTF.

CDR3 loop: CASRFKLQPTQYF. This chain links TRBV5-8 with TRBJ2-3. The CDR3 length is 13 residues. Germline-derived CDR1 and CDR2 are SGHTS and YDEGEE.

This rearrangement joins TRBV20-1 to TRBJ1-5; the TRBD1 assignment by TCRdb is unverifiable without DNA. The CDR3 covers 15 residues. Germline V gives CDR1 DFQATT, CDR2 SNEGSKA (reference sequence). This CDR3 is CSADPTAYSNQPQHF.